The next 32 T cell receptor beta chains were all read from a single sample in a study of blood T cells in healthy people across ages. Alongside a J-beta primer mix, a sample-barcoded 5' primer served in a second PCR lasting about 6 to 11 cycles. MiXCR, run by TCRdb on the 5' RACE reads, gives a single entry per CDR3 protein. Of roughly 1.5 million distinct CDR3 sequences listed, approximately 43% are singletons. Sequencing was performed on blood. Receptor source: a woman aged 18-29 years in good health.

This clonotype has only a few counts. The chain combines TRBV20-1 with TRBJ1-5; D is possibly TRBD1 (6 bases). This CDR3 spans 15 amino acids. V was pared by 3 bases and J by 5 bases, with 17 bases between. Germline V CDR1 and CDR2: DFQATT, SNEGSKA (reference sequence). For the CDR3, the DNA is TGCAGTGCTAGCTCCGGGACTGGGGGCTATCAGCCCCAGCATTTT. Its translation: CSASSGTGGYQPQHF.

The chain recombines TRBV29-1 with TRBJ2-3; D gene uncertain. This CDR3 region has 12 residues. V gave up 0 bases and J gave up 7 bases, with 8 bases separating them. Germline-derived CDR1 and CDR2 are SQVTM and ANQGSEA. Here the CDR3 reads CSVEDLYYTQYF. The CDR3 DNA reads TGCAGCGTTGAAGATCTATATTATACGCAGTATTTT.

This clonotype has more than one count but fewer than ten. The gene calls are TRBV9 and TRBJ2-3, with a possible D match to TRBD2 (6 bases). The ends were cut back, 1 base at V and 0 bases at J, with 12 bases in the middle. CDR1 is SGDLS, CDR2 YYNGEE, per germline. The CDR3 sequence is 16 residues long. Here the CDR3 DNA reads TGTGCCAGCAGCGTACCACTAGCTAAAAGCACAGATACGCAGTATTTT. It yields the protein CASSVPLAKSTDTQYF.

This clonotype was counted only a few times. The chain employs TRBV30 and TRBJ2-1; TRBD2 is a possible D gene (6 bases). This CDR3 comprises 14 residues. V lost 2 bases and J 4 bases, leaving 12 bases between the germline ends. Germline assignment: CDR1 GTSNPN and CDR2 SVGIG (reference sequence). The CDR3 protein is CAWSFGGEYNEQFF. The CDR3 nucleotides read TGTGCCTGGAGTTTTGGCGGGGAGTACAATGAGCAGTTCTTC.

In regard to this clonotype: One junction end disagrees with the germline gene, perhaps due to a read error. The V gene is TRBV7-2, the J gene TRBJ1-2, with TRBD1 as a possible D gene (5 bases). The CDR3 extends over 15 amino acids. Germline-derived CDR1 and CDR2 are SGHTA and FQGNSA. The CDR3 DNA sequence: TGTGCCTGCAGCTTGAGTATGGGGGTTAACTATGGCTACACCTTC. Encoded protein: CACSLSMGVNYGYTF.

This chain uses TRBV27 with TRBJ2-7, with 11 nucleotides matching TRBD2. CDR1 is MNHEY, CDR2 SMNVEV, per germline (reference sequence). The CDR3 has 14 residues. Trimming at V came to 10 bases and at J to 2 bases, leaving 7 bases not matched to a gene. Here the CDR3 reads CANRLLAGAYEQYF. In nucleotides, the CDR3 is TGTGCCAACAGACTACTAGCGGGAGCCTACGAGCAGTACTTC.

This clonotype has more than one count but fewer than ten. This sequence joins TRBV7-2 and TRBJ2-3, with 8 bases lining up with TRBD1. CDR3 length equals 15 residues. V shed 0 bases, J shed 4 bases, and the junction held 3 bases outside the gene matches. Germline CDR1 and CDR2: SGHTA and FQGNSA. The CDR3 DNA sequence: TGTGCCAGCAGCTTAGCGACAGGGGTGGCAGATACGCAGTATTTT. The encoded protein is CASSLATGVADTQYF.

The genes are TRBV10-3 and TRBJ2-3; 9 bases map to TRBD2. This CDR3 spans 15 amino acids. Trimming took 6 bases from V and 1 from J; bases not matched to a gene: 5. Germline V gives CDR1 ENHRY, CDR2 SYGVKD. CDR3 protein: CAIRLAGDGTDTQYF. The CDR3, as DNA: TGTGCCATCAGATTAGCGGGAGATGGCACAGATACGCAGTATTTT.

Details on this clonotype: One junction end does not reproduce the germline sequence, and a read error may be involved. As DNA, the CDR3 is TGTGCCTGCAGTTTAAGGGGCCCCTACAATGAGCAGTTCTTC. It yields the protein CACSLRGPYNEQFF. The V and J genes are TRBV27 and TRBJ2-1; tentative D call: TRBD1 (5 bases). CDR3 length: 14 residues. CDR1 and CDR2 from the germline V gene are MNHEY and SMNVEV (reference sequence).

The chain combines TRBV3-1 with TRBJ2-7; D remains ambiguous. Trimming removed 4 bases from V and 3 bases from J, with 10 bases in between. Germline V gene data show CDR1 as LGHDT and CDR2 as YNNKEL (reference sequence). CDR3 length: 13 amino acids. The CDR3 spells CASSPRTFYEQYF. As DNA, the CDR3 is TGTGCCAGCAGCCCCCGGACCTTCTACGAGCAGTACTTC.

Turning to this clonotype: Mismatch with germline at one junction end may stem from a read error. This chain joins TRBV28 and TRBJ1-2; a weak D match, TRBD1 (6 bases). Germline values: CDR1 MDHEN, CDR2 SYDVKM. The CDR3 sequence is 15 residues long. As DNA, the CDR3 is TGTGCCAGCAACCAGAAGCGGGGGCGGATCTATGACTACACCTTC. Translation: CASNQKRGRIYDYTF.

As DNA, the CDR3 is TGCGCCAGCAGCTCGGATCAGATGAACACTGAAGCTTTCTTT. Its translation is CASSSDQMNTEAFF. The chain combines TRBV5-1 with TRBJ1-1, with D uncertain. Germline values: CDR1 SGHRS, CDR2 YFSETQ. The CDR3 is made up of 14 amino acids. V lost 3 bases and J lost 0, with 9 bases in between.

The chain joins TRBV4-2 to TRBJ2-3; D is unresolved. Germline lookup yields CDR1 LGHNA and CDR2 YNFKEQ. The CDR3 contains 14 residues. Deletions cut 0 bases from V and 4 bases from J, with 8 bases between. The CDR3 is CASSQDSPADTQYF. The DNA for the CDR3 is TGTGCCAGCAGCCAAGACAGTCCGGCAGATACGCAGTATTTT.

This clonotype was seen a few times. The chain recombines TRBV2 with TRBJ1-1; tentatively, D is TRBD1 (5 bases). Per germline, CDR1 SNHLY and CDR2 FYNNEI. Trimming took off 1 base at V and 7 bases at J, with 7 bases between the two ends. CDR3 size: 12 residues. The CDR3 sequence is CASSEVQGEAFF. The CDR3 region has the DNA TGTGCCAGCAGTGAAGTCCAGGGTGAAGCTTTCTTT.

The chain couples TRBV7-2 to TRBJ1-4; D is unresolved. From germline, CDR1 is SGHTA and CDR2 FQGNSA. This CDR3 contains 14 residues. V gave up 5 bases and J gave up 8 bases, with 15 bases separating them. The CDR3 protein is CASSRITGGEKLFF. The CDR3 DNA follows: TGTGCCAGCAGCAGAATCACGGGAGGCGAAAAACTGTTTTTT.

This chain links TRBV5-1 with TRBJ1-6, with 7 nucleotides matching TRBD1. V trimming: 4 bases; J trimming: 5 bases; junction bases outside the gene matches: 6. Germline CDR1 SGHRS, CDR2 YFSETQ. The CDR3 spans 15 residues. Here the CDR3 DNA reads TGCGCCAGCAGCGCGACCGGGACAGATAATTCACCCCTCCACTTT. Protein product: CASSATGTDNSPLHF.

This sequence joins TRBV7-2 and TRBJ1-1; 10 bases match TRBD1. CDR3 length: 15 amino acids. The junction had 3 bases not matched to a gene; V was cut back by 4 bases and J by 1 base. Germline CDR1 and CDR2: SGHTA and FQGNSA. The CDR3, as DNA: TGTGCCAGCAGCTCGACAGGGGGCGCGAACACTGAAGCTTTCTTT. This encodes CASSSTGGANTEAFF.

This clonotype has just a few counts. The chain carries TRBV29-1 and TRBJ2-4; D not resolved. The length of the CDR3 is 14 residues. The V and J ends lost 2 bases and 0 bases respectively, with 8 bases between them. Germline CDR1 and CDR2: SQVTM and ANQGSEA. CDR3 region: CSVELGLAKNIQYF. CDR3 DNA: TGCAGCGTTGAACTGGGGTTAGCCAAAAACATTCAGTACTTC.

The CDR3 DNA sequence: TGTGCCAGCAGTTTTACCCCACAATCAGCCCAGCATTTT. Its translation: CASSFTPQSAQHF. This sequence joins TRBV12-3 or TRBV12-4 and TRBJ1-5, with D hard to call. Trimming shortened V by 3 bases and J by 11 bases, and 14 bases separated the two germline ends. The CDR3 consists of 13 residues.

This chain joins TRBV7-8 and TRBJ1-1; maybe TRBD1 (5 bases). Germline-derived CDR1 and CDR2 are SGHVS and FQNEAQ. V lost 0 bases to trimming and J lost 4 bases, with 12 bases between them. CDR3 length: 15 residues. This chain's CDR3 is CASSLAIWQGTEAFF. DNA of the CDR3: TGTGCCAGCAGCTTAGCGATTTGGCAGGGCACTGAAGCTTTCTTT.

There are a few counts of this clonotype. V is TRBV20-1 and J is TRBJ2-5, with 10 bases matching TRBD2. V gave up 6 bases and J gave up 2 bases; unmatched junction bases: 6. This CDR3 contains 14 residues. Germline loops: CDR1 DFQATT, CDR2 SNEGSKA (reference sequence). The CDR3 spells CSAGLAGAQETQYF. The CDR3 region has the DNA TGCAGTGCAGGGCTAGCGGGGGCACAAGAGACCCAGTACTTC.

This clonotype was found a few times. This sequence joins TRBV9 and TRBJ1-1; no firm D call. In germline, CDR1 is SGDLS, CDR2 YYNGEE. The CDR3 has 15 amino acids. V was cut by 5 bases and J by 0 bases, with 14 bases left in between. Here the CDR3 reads CASSAPSGLNTEAFF. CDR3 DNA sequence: TGTGCCAGCAGTGCCCCCAGCGGGTTGAACACTGAAGCTTTCTTT.

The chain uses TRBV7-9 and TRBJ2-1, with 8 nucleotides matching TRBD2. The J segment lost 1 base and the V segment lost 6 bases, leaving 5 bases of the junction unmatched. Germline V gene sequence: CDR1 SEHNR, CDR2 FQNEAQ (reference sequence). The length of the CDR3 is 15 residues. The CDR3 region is CASSIAGISYNEQFF. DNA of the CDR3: TGTGCCAGCAGTATAGCGGGAATATCCTACAATGAGCAGTTCTTC.

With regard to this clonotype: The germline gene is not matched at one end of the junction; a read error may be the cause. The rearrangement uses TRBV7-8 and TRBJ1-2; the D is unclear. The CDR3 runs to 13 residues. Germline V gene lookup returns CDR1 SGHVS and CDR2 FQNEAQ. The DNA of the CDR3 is TGTGCCAGCAGCTTAGCACCACAAGATGGCTCCACCTTC. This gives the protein CASSLAPQDGSTF.

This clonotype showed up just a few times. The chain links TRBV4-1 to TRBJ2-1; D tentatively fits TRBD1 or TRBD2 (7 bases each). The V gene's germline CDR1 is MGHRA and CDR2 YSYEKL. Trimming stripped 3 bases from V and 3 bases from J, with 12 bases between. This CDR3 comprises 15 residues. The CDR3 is CASSHQGGLYNEQFF. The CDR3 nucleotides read TGCGCCAGCAGCCATCAGGGGGGGCTCTACAATGAGCAGTTCTTC.

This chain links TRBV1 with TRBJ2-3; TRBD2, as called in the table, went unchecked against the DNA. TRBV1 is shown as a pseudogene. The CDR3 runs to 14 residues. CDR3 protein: CTSSLGLAVSTQYF. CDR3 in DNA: TGCACCAGCAGCCTGGGACTAGCGGTTTCTACGCAGTATTTT.

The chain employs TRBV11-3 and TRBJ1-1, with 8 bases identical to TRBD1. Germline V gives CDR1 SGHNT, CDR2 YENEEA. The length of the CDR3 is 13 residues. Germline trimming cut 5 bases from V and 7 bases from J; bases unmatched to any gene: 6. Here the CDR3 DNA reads TGTGCCAGCAGCGAATACGACAGGGGTGAAGCTTTCTTT. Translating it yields CASSEYDRGEAFF.

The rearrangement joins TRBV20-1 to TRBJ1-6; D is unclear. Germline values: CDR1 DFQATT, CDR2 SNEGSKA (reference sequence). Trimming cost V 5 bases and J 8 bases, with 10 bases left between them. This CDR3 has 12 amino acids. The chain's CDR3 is CSAPFVDSPLHF. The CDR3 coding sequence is TGCAGTGCTCCCTTCGTGGATTCACCCCTCCACTTT.

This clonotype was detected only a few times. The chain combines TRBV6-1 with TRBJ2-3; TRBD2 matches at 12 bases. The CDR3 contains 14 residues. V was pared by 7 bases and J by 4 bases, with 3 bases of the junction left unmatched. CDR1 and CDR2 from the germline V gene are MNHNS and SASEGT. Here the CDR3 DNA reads TGTGCCAGCATGACTAGCGGGAGCGCAGATACGCAGTATTTT. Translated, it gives CASMTSGSADTQYF.

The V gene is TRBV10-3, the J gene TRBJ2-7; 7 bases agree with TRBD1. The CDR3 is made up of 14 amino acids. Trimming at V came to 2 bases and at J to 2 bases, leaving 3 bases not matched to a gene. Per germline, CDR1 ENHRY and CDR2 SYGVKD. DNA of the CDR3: TGTGCCATCAGTGAGAGAGGGGGCCCCTACGAGCAGTACTTC. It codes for CAISERGGPYEQYF.

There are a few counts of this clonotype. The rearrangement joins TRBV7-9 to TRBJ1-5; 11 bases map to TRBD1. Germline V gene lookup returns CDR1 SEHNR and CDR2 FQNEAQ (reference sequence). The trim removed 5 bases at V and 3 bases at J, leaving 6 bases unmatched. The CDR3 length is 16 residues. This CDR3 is CASSLGTGGDNQPQHF. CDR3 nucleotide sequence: TGTGCCAGCAGCCTAGGGACAGGGGGTGACAATCAGCCCCAGCATTTT.

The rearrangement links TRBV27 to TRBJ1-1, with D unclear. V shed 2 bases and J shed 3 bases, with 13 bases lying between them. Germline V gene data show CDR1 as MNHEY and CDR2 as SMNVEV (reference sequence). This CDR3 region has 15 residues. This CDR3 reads CASSLRENYDTEAFF. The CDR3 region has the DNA TGTGCCAGCAGTTTACGGGAAAATTATGACACTGAAGCTTTCTTT.